This passage covers 14 T cell receptor beta chains from one sample sequenced in a study of regulatory and conventional T cells in RAG deficiency. Sequenced by immunoSEQ multiplex PCR; TCRdb stores in-frame clones only, minus some. Here the sample spans fewer than 35,000 clones, over 75% being singletons. The same specimen was also included in a second study, on regulatory T cells. That source reports: Amplification used 52 TRBV primers and 13 TRBJ primers.

Sequenced sample: CD8+ T cells sorted from blood. The receptors originated from a human donor in good health.

This clone is labeled medium-sized. The chain joins TRBV5-1 to TRBJ2-7; D is possibly TRBD1 or TRBD2 (5 bases each). Trimming cost V 2 bases and J 3 bases, with 15 bases left between them. CDR3 length: 15 amino acids. Germline V gene data show CDR1 as SGHRS and CDR2 as YFSETQ. For the CDR3, the DNA is TGCGCCAGCAGCTTTTCGCAGGGAGTACGCTACGAGCAGTACTTC. This gives the protein CASSFSQGVRYEQYF. Full variable domain (outside the CDR3, taken from reference TRBV5-1 and TRBJ2-7): KAGVTQTPRYLIKTRGQQVTLSCSPISGHRSVSWYQQTPGQGLQFLFEYFSETQRNKGNFPGRFSGRQFSNSRSEMNVSTLELGDSALYLCASSFSQGVRYEQYFGPGTRLTVT.

V usage is TRBV18 and J usage is TRBJ2-5; perhaps TRBD2 as D (6 bases). The DNA end lines up better with TRBJ2-7; the J call may be wrong. The CDR3 is 16 residues long. Germline values: CDR1 KGHSH, CDR2 LQKENI. CDR3 residues: CASSSQVGGKSYEQYF. Here the CDR3 DNA reads TGTGCCAGCTCATCGCAAGTCGGAGGGAAATCCTACGAGCAGTACTTC.

The rearrangement links TRBV7-9 to TRBJ1-1; the D gene is possibly TRBD1 (5 bases). V lost 5 bases to trimming and J lost 4 bases, with 20 bases between them. This CDR3 is 16 amino acids long. CDR1 SEHNR and CDR2 FQNEAQ come from the germline V gene (reference sequence). CDR3 nucleotide sequence: TGTGCCAGCAGCAATGACAGACAACTCGTGGGCACTGAAGCTTTCTTT. Its protein is CASSNDRQLVGTEAFF.

V gene TRBV5-1 combines with J gene TRBJ2-3; TRBD1 agrees at 7 bases. Germline loops: CDR1 SGHRS, CDR2 YFSETQ. The CDR3 is made up of 15 amino acids. V shed 5 bases, J shed 1 base, and the junction held 7 bases outside the gene matches. The CDR3 is CASRPRGRGTDTQYF. CDR3 DNA: TGCGCCAGCAGGCCAAGGGGGCGCGGCACAGATACGCAGTATTTT.

This rearrangement joins TRBV19 to TRBJ2-7; possibly TRBD2 for D (5 bases). Germline V CDR1 and CDR2: LNHDA, SQIVND (reference sequence). The CDR3 is made up of 14 amino acids. V lost 2 bases and J lost 3, with 11 bases in between. The CDR3 bases are TGTGCCAGTAGTATATCCGGGGTGGGCTACGAGCAGTACTTC. Translation gives CASSISGVGYEQYF.

This clone was recorded once. The J gene is TRBJ1-2, the V gene TRBV6-5; D possibly corresponds to TRBD1 (5 bases). CDR1 and CDR2 from the germline V gene are MNHEY and SVGAGI. V was clipped by 5 bases and J by 2 bases, with 9 bases between them. The CDR3 is 13 amino acids. The CDR3 region has the DNA TGTGCCAGCAGTAAGACAGAGAACTATGGCTACACCTTC. This gives the protein CASSKTENYGYTF.

The chain combines TRBV5-1 with TRBJ2-5; 8 bases map to TRBD2. The DNA end is more similar to TRBJ2-7, so the J call may be wrong. The germline V gene has CDR1 SGHRS and CDR2 YFSETQ. This CDR3 has 14 residues. The CDR3 DNA reads as TGCGCCAGCAGCTTGACTAGCGGTTCCTACGAGCAGTACTTC. It yields the protein CASSLTSGSYEQYF.

V and J are TRBV11-1 and TRBJ2-1; D might be TRBD1 (5 bases). Trimming took off 4 bases at V and 4 bases at J, with 11 bases between the two ends. Germline CDR1 and CDR2: SGHAT and FQDESV (reference sequence). The CDR3 has 14 residues. In nucleotides, the CDR3 is TGTGCCAGCAGCTACTACAGGTATTACAATGAGCAGTTCTTC. Protein: CASSYYRYYNEQFF.

J is TRBJ2-1 and V is TRBV19; D ambiguous. Germline V CDR1 and CDR2: LNHDA, SQIVND (reference sequence). This CDR3 comprises 12 residues. The V and J ends lost 5 bases and 10 bases respectively, with 12 bases between them. CDR3 nucleotide sequence: TGTGCCAGTAGTCTCCTCCGACGAGAGCAGTTCTTC. Amino acids: CASSLLRREQFF.

This clone was seen a few times. The chain carries TRBV7-9 and TRBJ1-3; 10 bases fit TRBD1. This CDR3 region has 17 residues. Germline CDR1 reads SEHNR; CDR2 reads FQNEAQ (reference sequence). V dropped 3 bases and J dropped 1; count of bases not matched to a gene: 6. CDR3 loop: CASSFYRTGGSGNTIYF. The CDR3 coding sequence is TGTGCCAGCAGCTTCTACAGGACAGGGGGATCTGGAAACACCATATATTTT.

The chain links TRBV5-6 to TRBJ1-1; D is undetermined. The CDR3 is 14 residues long. V lost 0 bases and J 4 bases, leaving 10 bases between the germline ends. CDR1 and CDR2 (germline): SGHDT, YYEEEE. For the CDR3, the DNA is TGTGCCAGCAGCTTGGGCAGTGGAGCCACTGAAGCTTTCTTT. Protein: CASSLGSGATEAFF.

The chain has TRBV4-2 and TRBJ1-1; no clear D gene. CDR1 and CDR2 (germline): LGHNA, YNFKEQ. This CDR3 contains 14 residues. The V end was cut by 4 bases, the J end by 2 bases, with 11 bases between. CDR3 in amino acids: CASSPAGVNTEAFF. As DNA, the CDR3 is TGTGCCAGCAGCCCCGCCGGGGTAAACACTGAAGCTTTCTTT.

This chain joins TRBV10-3 and TRBJ2-7; 11 nucleotides line up with TRBD1. The germline V gene has CDR1 ENHRY and CDR2 SYGVKD. This CDR3 region has 17 residues. The junction had 9 bases not matched to a gene; V was cut back by 4 bases and J by 1 base. This CDR3 is CAISGDPGQGVSYEQYF. The CDR3 nucleotides are TGTGCCATCAGTGGAGATCCGGGACAGGGGGTTTCCTACGAGCAGTACTTC.

The table lists this clone with a few counts. The chain employs TRBV28 and TRBJ1-1; 8 bases are shared with TRBD1. Germline lookup yields CDR1 MDHEN and CDR2 SYDVKM. The CDR3 extends over 15 amino acids. V gave up 5 bases and J gave up 6 bases; unmatched junction bases: 11. Here the CDR3 reads CASSHGGTGSSEAFF. The CDR3 coding sequence is TGTGCCAGCAGTCACGGCGGGACAGGCTCCTCTGAAGCTTTCTTT.